This TCR beta chain emerged from a study of blood T cells in healthy people across ages. Whole-study findings and limits: The long-lived group displayed more naive CD4+ cells, plus higher diversity, than the aged donors did.

It was with a sample-barcoded 5' primer and a J-beta primer mix that a second PCR of roughly 7 to 12 cycles was run. Tags on each cDNA molecule came from a template-switch adaptor with 12 random nucleotides. TCRdb recomputed calls from the 5' RACE reads with MiXCR, one row per CDR3 protein. The sample contains 1.5 million to 2 million distinct CDR3 sequences, less than 50% of which appear only once. Every sample had a minimum of 7 million PBMCs isolated. As for this clonotype: Its antigen is unidentified.

CDR3 length: 15 residues. The germline CDR1 and CDR2 sequences are SEHNR and FQNEAQ (reference sequence). The sequence was obtained from a woman between 40 and 55 years old in good health. The chain recombines TRBV7-9 with TRBJ2-5, with 7 bases identical to TRBD1. The J call may be faulty, since TRBJ2-4 better matches the DNA end. Sequencing was done on a sample of blood. In DNA form, the CDR3 reads TGTGCCAGCAGCCTAGTTGAGGGGACAGAAAACATTCAGTACTTC. It codes for CASSLVEGTENIQYF.